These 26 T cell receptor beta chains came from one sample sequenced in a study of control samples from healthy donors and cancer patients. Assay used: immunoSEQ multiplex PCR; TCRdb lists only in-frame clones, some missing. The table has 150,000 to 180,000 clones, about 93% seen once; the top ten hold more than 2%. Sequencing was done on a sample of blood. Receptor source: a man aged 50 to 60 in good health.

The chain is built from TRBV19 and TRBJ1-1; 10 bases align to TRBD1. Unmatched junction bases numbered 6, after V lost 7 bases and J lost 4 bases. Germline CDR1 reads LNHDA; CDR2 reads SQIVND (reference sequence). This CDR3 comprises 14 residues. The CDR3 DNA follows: TGTGCCAGTAATCGGGACAGGGGCCCCACTGAAGCTTTCTTT. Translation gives CASNRDRGPTEAFF.

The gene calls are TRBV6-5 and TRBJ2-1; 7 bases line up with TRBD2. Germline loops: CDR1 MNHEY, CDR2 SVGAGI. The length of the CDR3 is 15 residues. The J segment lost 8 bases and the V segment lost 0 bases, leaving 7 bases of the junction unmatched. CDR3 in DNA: TGTGCCAGCAGTTACTCGTGGGAGGGCGTCGATGAGCAGTTCTTC. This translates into CASSYSWEGVDEQFF.

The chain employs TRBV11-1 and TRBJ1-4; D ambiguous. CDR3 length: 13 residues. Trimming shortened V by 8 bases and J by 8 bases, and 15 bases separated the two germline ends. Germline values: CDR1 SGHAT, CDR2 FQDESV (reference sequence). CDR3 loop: CASARRHGEKLFF. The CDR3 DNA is TGTGCCAGCGCCCGGCGCCATGGGGAAAAACTGTTTTTT.

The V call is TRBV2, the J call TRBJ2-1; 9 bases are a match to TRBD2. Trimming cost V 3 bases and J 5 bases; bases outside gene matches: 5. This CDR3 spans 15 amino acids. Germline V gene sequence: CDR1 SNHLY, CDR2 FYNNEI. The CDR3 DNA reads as TGTGCCAGCAGTGATAGACTAGCGGCAAACAATGAGCAGTTCTTC. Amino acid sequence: CASSDRLAANNEQFF.

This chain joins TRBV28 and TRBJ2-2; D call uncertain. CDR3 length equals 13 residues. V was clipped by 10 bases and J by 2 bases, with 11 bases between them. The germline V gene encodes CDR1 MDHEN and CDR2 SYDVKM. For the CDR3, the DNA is TGTGCCATCTTCGGGTCTAACACCGGGGAGCTGTTTTTT. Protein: CAIFGSNTGELFF.

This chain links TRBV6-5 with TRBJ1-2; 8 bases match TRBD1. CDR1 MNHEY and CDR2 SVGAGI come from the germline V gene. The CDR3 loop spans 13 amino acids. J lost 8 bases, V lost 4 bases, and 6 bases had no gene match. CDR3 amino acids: CASSSGQGRGYTF. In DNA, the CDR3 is TGTGCCAGCAGTTCCGGACAGGGCCGGGGCTACACCTTC.

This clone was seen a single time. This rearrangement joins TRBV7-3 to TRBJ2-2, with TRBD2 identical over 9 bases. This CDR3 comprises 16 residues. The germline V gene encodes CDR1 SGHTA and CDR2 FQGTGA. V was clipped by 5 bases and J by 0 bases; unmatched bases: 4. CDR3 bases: TGTGCCAGCAGCCGTAGCGGGAGACCGAACACCGGGGAGCTGTTTTTT. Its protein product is CASSRSGRPNTGELFF.

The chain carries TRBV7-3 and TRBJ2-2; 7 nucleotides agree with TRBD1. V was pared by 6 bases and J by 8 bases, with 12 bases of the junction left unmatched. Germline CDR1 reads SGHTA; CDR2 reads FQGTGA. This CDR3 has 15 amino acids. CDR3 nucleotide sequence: TGTGCCAGCAGATTGACAGGGTCGGACCAAGGGGAGCTGTTTTTT. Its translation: CASRLTGSDQGELFF.

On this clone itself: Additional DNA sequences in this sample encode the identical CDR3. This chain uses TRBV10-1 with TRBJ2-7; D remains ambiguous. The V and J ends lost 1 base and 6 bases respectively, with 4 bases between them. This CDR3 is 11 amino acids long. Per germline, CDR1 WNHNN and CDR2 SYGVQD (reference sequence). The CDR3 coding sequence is TGCGCCAGCAGTGAGTTAGGCGAGCAGTACTTC. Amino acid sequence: CASSELGEQYF.

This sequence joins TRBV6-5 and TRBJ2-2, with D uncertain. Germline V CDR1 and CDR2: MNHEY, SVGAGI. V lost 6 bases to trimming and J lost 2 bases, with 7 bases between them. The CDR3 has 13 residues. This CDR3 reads CASSSRNTGELFF. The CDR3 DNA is TGTGCCAGCAGCTCGCGAAACACCGGGGAGCTGTTTTTT.

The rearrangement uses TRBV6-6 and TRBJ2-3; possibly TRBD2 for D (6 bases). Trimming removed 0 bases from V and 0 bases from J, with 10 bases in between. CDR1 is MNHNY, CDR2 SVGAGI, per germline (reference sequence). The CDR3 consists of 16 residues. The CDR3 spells CASSYSGSGSTDTQYF. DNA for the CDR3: TGTGCCAGCAGTTACTCGGGTAGCGGTAGCACAGATACGCAGTATTTT.

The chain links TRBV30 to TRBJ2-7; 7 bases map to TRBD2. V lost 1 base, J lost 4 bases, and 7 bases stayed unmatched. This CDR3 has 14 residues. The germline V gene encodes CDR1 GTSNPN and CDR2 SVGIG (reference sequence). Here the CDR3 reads CAWSDPGLQYEQYF. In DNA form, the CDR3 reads TGTGCCTGGAGTGACCCGGGACTACAATACGAGCAGTACTTC.

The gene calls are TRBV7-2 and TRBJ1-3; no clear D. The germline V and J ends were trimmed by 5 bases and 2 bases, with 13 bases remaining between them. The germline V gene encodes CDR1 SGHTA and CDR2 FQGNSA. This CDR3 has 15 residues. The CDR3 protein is CASSPQGVAGNTIYF. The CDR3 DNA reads TGTGCCAGCAGCCCCCAAGGCGTGGCTGGAAACACCATATATTTT.

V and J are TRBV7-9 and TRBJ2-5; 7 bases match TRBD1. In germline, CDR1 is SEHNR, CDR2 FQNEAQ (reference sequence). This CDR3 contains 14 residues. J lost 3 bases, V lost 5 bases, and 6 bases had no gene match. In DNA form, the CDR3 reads TGTGCCAGCAGCATAAGACAGGGAAAAGAGACCCAGTACTTC. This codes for CASSIRQGKETQYF.

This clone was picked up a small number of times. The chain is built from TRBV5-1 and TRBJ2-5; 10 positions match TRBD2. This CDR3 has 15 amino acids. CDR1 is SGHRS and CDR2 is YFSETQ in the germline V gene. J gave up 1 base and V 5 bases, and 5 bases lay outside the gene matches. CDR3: CASSPKREGQETQYF. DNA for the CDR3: TGCGCCAGCAGTCCAAAGCGGGAGGGCCAAGAGACCCAGTACTTC.

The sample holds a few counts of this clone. The CDR3 nucleotides are TGCGCCAGCAGCCAAGACCCGGTGACGGGGACGTACCAAGAGACCCAGTACTTC. Its protein product is CASSQDPVTGTYQETQYF. This rearrangement joins TRBV4-1 to TRBJ2-5, with D possibly being TRBD1 or TRBD2 (5 bases each). Germline V lookup: CDR1 MGHRA, CDR2 YSYEKL. Trimming removed 0 bases at V and 0 bases at J, with 17 bases between. The CDR3 has 18 residues.

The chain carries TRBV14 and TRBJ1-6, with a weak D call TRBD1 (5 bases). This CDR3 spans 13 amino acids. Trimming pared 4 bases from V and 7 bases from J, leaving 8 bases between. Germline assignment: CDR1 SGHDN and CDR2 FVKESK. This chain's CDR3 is CASSLRGNSPLHF. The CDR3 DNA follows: TGTGCCAGCAGCCTTCGGGGCAATTCACCCCTCCACTTT.

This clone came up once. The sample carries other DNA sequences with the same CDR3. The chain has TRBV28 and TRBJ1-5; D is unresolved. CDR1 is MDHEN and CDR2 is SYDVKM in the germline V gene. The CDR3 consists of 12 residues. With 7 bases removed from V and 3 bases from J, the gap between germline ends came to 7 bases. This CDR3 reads CASTLPNQPQHF. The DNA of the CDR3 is TGTGCCAGCACCCTCCCCAATCAGCCCCAGCATTTT. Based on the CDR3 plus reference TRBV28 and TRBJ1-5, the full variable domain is DVKVTQSSRYLVKRTGEKVFLECVQDMDHENMFWYRQDPGLGLRLIYFSYDVKMKEKGDIPEGYSVSREKKERFSLILESASTNQTSMYLCASTLPNQPQHFGDGTRLSIL.

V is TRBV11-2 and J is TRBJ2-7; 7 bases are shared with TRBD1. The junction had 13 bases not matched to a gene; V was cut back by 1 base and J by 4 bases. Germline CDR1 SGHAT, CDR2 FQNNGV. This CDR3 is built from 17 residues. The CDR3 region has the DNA TGTGCCAGCAGCTTAGGCGTGCTGCAGCGACAGGGTTACGAGCAGTACTTC. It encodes CASSLGVLQRQGYEQYF.

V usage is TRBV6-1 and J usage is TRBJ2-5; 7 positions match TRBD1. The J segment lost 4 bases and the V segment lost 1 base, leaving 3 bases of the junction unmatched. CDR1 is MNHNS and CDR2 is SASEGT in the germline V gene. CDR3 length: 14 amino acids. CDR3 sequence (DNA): TGTGCCAGCAGTGAAGGTCACAGGGGAGAGACCCAGTACTTC. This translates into CASSEGHRGETQYF.

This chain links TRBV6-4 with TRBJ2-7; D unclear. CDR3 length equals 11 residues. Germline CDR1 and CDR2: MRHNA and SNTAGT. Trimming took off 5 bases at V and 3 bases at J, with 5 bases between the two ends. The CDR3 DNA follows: TGTGCCAGCAGTTCAATCTACGAGCAGTACTTC. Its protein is CASSSIYEQYF.

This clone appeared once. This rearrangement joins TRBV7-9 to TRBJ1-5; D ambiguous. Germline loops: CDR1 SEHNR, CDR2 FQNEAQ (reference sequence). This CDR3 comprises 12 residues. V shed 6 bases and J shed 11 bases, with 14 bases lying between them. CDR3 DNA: TGTGCCAGCAGATCGGGCGAGATGGCCCAGCATTTT. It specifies CASRSGEMAQHF. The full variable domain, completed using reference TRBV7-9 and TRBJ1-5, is DTGVSQNPRHKITKRGQNVTFRCDPISEHNRLYWYRQTLGQGPEFLTYFQNEAQLEKSRLLSDRFSAERPKGSFSTLEIQRTEQGDSAMYLCASRSGEMAQHFGDGTRLSIL.

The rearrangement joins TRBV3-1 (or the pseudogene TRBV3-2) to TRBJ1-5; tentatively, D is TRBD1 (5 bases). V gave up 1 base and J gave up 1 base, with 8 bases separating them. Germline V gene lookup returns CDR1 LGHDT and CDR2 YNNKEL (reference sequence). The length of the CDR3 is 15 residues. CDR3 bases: TGTGCCAGCAGCCAAGTTGGGGGAAGCAATCAGCCCCAGCATTTT. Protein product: CASSQVGGSNQPQHF.

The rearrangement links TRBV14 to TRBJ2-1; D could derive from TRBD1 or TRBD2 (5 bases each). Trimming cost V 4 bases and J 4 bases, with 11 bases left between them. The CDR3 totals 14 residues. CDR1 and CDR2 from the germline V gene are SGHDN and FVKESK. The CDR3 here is CASSRDGSYNEQFF. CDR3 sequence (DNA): TGTGCCAGCAGCCGGGACGGATCGTACAATGAGCAGTTCTTC.

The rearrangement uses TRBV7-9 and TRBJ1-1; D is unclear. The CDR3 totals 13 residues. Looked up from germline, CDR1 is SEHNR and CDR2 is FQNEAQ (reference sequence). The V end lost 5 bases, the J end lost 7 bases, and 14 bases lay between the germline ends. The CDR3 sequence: CASSDRASIEAFF. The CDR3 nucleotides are TGTGCCAGCAGCGACCGGGCCAGCATTGAAGCTTTCTTT.

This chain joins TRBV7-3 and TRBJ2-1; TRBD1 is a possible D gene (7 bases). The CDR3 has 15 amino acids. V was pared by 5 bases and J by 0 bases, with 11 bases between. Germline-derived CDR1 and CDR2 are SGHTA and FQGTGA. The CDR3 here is CASSPQGGSYNEQFF. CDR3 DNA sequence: TGTGCCAGCAGCCCGCAGGGGGGCTCCTACAATGAGCAGTTCTTC.